Listed here are 26 T cell receptor beta chains from one sample, sequenced in a study of blood T cell repertoires in COVID-19. Generated by immunoSEQ multiplex PCR, the TCRdb table keeps only in-frame clones and is missing some. This table holds roughly 130,000 clones, just under 80% found once. The sequencing input was peripheral blood. These receptors were taken from a man in his sixties with active or convalescent COVID-19.

V gene TRBV12-3 or TRBV12-4 combines with J gene TRBJ1-1, with 7 bases that match TRBD1. This CDR3 has 13 residues. V was pared by 6 bases and J by 6 bases, with 7 bases of the junction left unmatched. CDR3 region: CASRTGTAPEAFF. The CDR3 DNA reads TGTGCCAGCAGGACCGGGACAGCTCCTGAAGCTTTCTTT.

This chain links TRBV29-1 with TRBJ2-1; D is uncertain. Between the trimmed V and J ends, which lost 4 bases and 0 bases, there was a span of 13 bases. CDR3 size: 15 residues. Germline loops: CDR1 SQVTM, CDR2 ANQGSEA. The CDR3 region has the DNA TGCAGCGTTGTATTCTATCTCTACTCCTACAATGAGCAGTTCTTC. Translating gives CSVVFYLYSYNEQFF.

This chain connects TRBV21-1 to TRBJ2-3; TRBD2, the D gene given by the table, was not confirmed from the DNA. TRBV21-1 is annotated as a pseudogene. This CDR3 is 14 amino acids long. The CDR3 sequence is CASNSRGSRDTQYF. Here the CDR3 DNA reads TGTGCCAGCAATTCTCGCGGGAGCCGGGATACGCAGTATTTT.

This clone was found once. The chain joins TRBV2 to TRBJ1-4; D is ambiguous. Germline V lookup: CDR1 SNHLY, CDR2 FYNNEI. The V gene lost 6 bases and the J gene lost 0 bases, with 8 bases spanning the gap. CDR3 length: 14 residues. The CDR3: CASRYRATNEKLFF. DNA for the CDR3: TGTGCCAGCAGGTACAGAGCAACTAATGAAAAACTGTTTTTT.

This clone came up many times. V is TRBV5-1 and J is TRBJ2-1, with D possibly TRBD2 on 6 matching bases. This CDR3 contains 15 residues. Per the germline V gene, CDR1 is SGHRS and CDR2 is YFSETQ. V was shortened by 0 bases and J by 8 bases, with 15 bases between the two germline ends. The CDR3, as DNA: TGCGCCAGCAGCTTGGGAGGAGGAGGGGATCATGAGCAGTTCTTC. It encodes CASSLGGGGDHEQFF.

This chain joins TRBV6-5 and TRBJ1-4; D not certain. Germline loops: CDR1 MNHEY, CDR2 SVGAGI. This CDR3 has 14 residues. V lost 5 bases to trimming and J lost 8 bases, with 15 bases between them. The CDR3, as DNA: TGTGCCAGCAGTCCTACTAGCCGAGAGGAAAAACTGTTTTTT. It encodes CASSPTSREEKLFF.

V is TRBV9 and J is TRBJ2-2; weak D call: TRBD1 (6 bases). The CDR3 covers 20 residues. From germline, CDR1 is SGDLS and CDR2 YYNGEE. The V gene lost 0 bases and the J gene lost 0 bases, with 21 bases spanning the gap. The CDR3 DNA follows: TGTGCCAGCAGCGTAGCTCCTTCCGTCAGGGGAAACGCGAACACCGGGGAGCTGTTTTTT. It is translated as CASSVAPSVRGNANTGELFF. Based on the CDR3 plus reference TRBV9 and TRBJ2-2, the full variable domain is DSGVTQTPKHLITATGQRVTLRCSPRSGDLSVYWYQQSLDQGLQFLIQYYNGEERAKGNILERFSAQQFPDLHSELNLSSLELGDSALYFCASSVAPSVRGNANTGELFFGEGSRLTVL.

This clone was counted once. The V and J genes are TRBV3-1 (or the pseudogene TRBV3-2) and TRBJ1-6, with D tentatively TRBD1 (6 bases). Germline V gives CDR1 LGHDT, CDR2 YNNKEL (reference sequence). The CDR3 length is 14 residues. V was trimmed by 4 bases and J by 6 bases, leaving 10 bases between them. CDR3 in DNA: TGTGCCAGCAGCCGCGACAGGACTAATTCACCCCTCCACTTT. Translating gives CASSRDRTNSPLHF.

CDR3 region: CASTAGTSGAREQYF. CDR3 nucleotides: TGTGCCAGTACCGCCGGGACTAGCGGCGCCCGCGAGCAGTACTTC. This chain connects TRBV19 to TRBJ2-7, with TRBD2 matching 11 bases. Per germline, CDR1 LNHDA and CDR2 SQIVND (reference sequence). The CDR3 length is 15 residues. V gave up 7 bases and J gave up 6 bases; unmatched junction bases: 11.

This clone was counted between two and nine times. The chain carries TRBV6-5 and TRBJ1-5; TRBD1 aligns across 9 bases. CDR3 size: 15 residues. With 4 bases clipped from V and 2 bases from J, the junction kept 3 bases outside the gene matches. Germline V gives CDR1 MNHEY, CDR2 SVGAGI. The CDR3 DNA reads as TGTGCCAGCAGTTTCACAGGGGGCGGCAATCAGCCCCAGCATTTT. Translated: CASSFTGGGNQPQHF.

The gene calls are TRBV7-2 and TRBJ2-1; tentative D call: TRBD2 (6 bases). Germline loops: CDR1 SGHTA, CDR2 FQGNSA. Deletions cut 3 bases from V and 2 bases from J, with 11 bases between. This CDR3 has 15 residues. This CDR3 is CASSFSEGPYNEQFF. The CDR3 DNA reads TGTGCCAGCAGCTTTTCGGAGGGCCCCTACAATGAGCAGTTCTTC.

The chain carries TRBV3-1 (or the pseudogene TRBV3-2) and TRBJ2-1; TRBD1 might be the D (5 bases). The V gene's germline CDR1 is LGHDT and CDR2 YNNKEL (reference sequence). The CDR3 covers 18 residues. Trimming cost V 1 base and J 0 bases, with 16 bases left between them. The CDR3, as DNA: TGTGCCAGCAGCCAAGTAGGCGACAGCCTGACCTCCTACAATGAGCAGTTCTTC. Translated, it gives CASSQVGDSLTSYNEQFF.

This clone was detected only once. V usage is TRBV11-2 and J usage is TRBJ1-3; D call uncertain. This CDR3 has 15 amino acids. V lost 2 bases, J lost 2 bases, and 10 bases lay in between. Germline CDR1 reads SGHAT; CDR2 reads FQNNGV. The CDR3 nucleotides read TGTGCCAGCAGCTTACTGCGGGCTACTGGAAACACCATATATTTT. This gives the protein CASSLLRATGNTIYF. Variable domain in full (rest from reference TRBV11-2 and TRBJ1-3): EAGVAQSPRYKIIEKRQSVAFWCNPISGHATLYWYQQILGQGPKLLIQFQNNGVVDDSQLPKDRFSAERLKGVDSTLKIQPAKLEDSAVYLCASSLLRATGNTIYFGEGSWLTVV.

CDR3 region: CASSRRDEQFF. The CDR3 DNA is TGTGCCAGCAGCCGGCGGGATGAGCAGTTCTTC. The J gene is TRBJ2-1, the V gene TRBV5-4, with a tentative D call TRBD2 (5 bases). V lost 4 bases, J lost 8 bases, and 7 bases lay in between. The length of the CDR3 is 11 residues. Germline V gene data show CDR1 as SGHNT and CDR2 as YYREEE (reference sequence).

This rearrangement joins TRBV27 to TRBJ1-5; a possible D gene is TRBD1 (6 bases). The CDR3 sequence is 13 residues long. The V end lost 5 bases, the J end lost 3 bases, and 8 bases lay between the germline ends. Germline CDR1 and CDR2: MNHEY and SMNVEV (reference sequence). This CDR3 is CASSTGNNQPQHF. The CDR3 coding sequence is TGTGCCAGCAGTACAGGGAACAATCAGCCCCAGCATTTT.

The chain links TRBV7-2 to TRBJ1-2; D perhaps matches TRBD1 (6 bases). The CDR3 spans 13 residues. Germline V gene data show CDR1 as SGHTA and CDR2 as FQGNSA. Trimming pared 3 bases from V and 8 bases from J, leaving 13 bases between. CDR3 nucleotides: TGTGCCAGCAGCTTTGGGGGGGCTGAAGGCTACACCTTC. The encoded protein is CASSFGGAEGYTF.

V and J are TRBV6-6 and TRBJ2-7; 16 positions agree with TRBD2. Germline V CDR1 and CDR2: MNHNY, SVGAGI (reference sequence). The trim removed 4 bases at V and 5 bases at J, leaving 5 bases unmatched. The CDR3 has 16 amino acids. CDR3 in DNA: TGTGCCAGCAGTTCCGGGACTAGCGGGAGGGCCCACGAGCAGTACTTC. Amino acids: CASSSGTSGRAHEQYF.

The J gene is TRBJ2-1, the V gene TRBV28, with 10 bases matching TRBD2. The CDR3 extends over 17 amino acids. The junction had 8 bases not matched to a gene; V was cut back by 2 bases and J by 4 bases. Germline V gene lookup returns CDR1 MDHEN and CDR2 SYDVKM. CDR3 amino acids: CASSLGLAGDLYNEQFF. In DNA, the CDR3 is TGTGCCAGCAGTTTAGGGCTAGCGGGAGACCTATACAATGAGCAGTTCTTC.

The chain is built from TRBV6-5 and TRBJ2-1; TRBD2 aligns across 9 bases. The CDR3 spans 16 residues. Germline lookup yields CDR1 MNHEY and CDR2 SVGAGI. V lost 4 bases and J lost 5; bases outside the gene matches: 9. In DNA, the CDR3 is TGTGCCAGCAGTTCCCTTAGCGGGAGAAAAAACAATGAGCAGTTCTTC. It translates to CASSSLSGRKNNEQFF.

The chain couples TRBV27 to TRBJ2-1; 11 bases line up with TRBD2. The CDR3 length is 16 residues. Germline CDR1 and CDR2: MNHEY and SMNVEV (reference sequence). With V trimmed by 6 bases and J by 2 bases, 6 bases remained unmatched. CDR3: CASSILAGGPYNEQFF. The CDR3 DNA follows: TGTGCCAGCAGCATTTTAGCGGGAGGGCCCTACAATGAGCAGTTCTTC.

This clone was seen more than once but under ten times. The chain combines TRBV5-5 with TRBJ2-2, with a weak D call TRBD2 (6 bases). The length of the CDR3 is 14 residues. Germline lookup yields CDR1 SGHKS and CDR2 YYEKEE (reference sequence). With 3 bases removed from V and 4 bases from J, the gap between germline ends came to 10 bases. The CDR3 DNA reads as TGTGCCAGCAGCTCCGGGACTGTCACCGGGGAGCTGTTTTTT. Translating it yields CASSSGTVTGELFF.

This clone was recorded only once. The chain carries TRBV14 and TRBJ1-1; D is unclear. Germline CDR1 reads SGHDN; CDR2 reads FVKESK. This CDR3 spans 14 amino acids. Trimming removed 0 bases from V and 3 bases from J, with 8 bases in between. CDR3 sequence reads: CASSQDFRDTEAFF. CDR3 nucleotides: TGTGCCAGCAGCCAAGATTTTCGGGACACTGAAGCTTTCTTT.

The chain has TRBV28 and TRBJ1-5; 7 positions match TRBD1. V shed 7 bases and J 6 bases; nucleotides not matched to a gene: 9. Per the germline V gene, CDR1 is MDHEN and CDR2 is SYDVKM. This CDR3 has 14 amino acids. The CDR3 sequence is CASNDPDRSQPQHF. CDR3 DNA sequence: TGTGCCAGCAACGACCCGGACAGGTCTCAGCCCCAGCATTTT.

V and J are TRBV6-5 and TRBJ2-1; 10 nucleotides match TRBD2. This CDR3 spans 15 amino acids. J was trimmed by 3 bases and V by 5 bases; bases with no gene match: 4. CDR1 and CDR2 from the germline V gene are MNHEY and SVGAGI. The CDR3 here is CASSLGLADYNEQFF. The CDR3 coding sequence is TGTGCCAGCAGTCTAGGACTAGCGGACTACAATGAGCAGTTCTTC.

DNA for the CDR3: TGTGCCAGCGACCGGGGTGACGGCCGCCCCGGGGAGCTGTTTTTT. This translates into CASDRGDGRPGELFF. The chain uses TRBV9 and TRBJ2-2; D perhaps matches TRBD2 (5 bases). The length of the CDR3 is 15 residues. Germline V gives CDR1 SGDLS, CDR2 YYNGEE. Deletions cut 7 bases from V and 6 bases from J, with 19 bases between.

V and J are TRBV5-4 and TRBJ2-1, with 7 bases matching TRBD2. CDR1 is SGHNT, CDR2 YYREEE, per germline (reference sequence). Trimming at V came to 4 bases and at J to 0 bases, leaving 4 bases not matched to a gene. The CDR3 runs 15 residues. The CDR3 bases are TGTGCCAGCAGCCCGACTAGCAGCTCCTACAATGAGCAGTTCTTC. Residues: CASSPTSSSYNEQFF.